This entry describes one T cell receptor (beta chain). CDR3 size: 13 residues. Between the trimmed V and J ends, which lost 6 bases and 3 bases, there was a span of 9 bases. Per germline, CDR1 SGHRS and CDR2 YFSETQ. Here immunoSEQ multiplex PCR was the method, and the copy in TCRdb shows in-frame clones only, minus some. The sample lists 29,000 or so clones, about 87% occurring once. The source of the sample is a study of lymphopenia after photon versus proton radiotherapy. This TCR was sampled from a woman aged 55 to 70 with cholangiocarcinoma. Some clones in this sample may be carry-over from other donors' samples. Sequencing used peripheral blood, obtained from a patient treated with proton-based radiotherapy. The J gene is TRBJ2-2, the V gene TRBV5-1, with a possible D match to TRBD1 (5 bases). The CDR3 DNA sequence: TGCGCCAGCACTGAACAGGACACCGGGGAGCTGTTTTTT. Translation: CASTEQDTGELFF.